This T cell receptor beta chain was retrieved from a study of CD8+CD57+ T cells in acquired aplastic anemia. On the study more broadly: DNA recovered from sorted CD4+ and CD8+ cells had a mean of 3.2 ug. Overall study results and limits: Patients had around 30 CD8+ CDR3 sequences in common with controls (the shared set).

Genomic DNA constituted the template upon which TCR beta VDJ and CDR3 profiling was performed. TCRdb itself ran the reads through MiXCR, one entry per CDR3 protein. The data contain around 200,000 distinct CDR3 sequences, 48% of them singletons. This clonotype came up a few times. Antigen specificity is unknown. All sequencing subjects had displayed CD8+CD57+ cell expansion on flow cytometry. Every one of the patients had aplastic anemia (severe, acquired). The blood sampling took place in patients who had so far received no therapy. The germline CDR1 and CDR2 sequences are SNHLY and FYNNEI. J lost 8 bases, V lost 9 bases, and 6 bases had no gene match. The CDR3 contains 13 residues.

Sequenced material: sorted CD4+, CD8+, or CD8+CD57+ T cells (not recorded which) from PBMCs. The sequence was obtained from a human donor with aplastic anemia. The chain has TRBV2 and TRBJ1-4; TRBD1 matches at 10 bases. CDR3 sequence: CASRTGGGEKLFF. As DNA, the CDR3 is TGTGCCAGTCGGACAGGGGGTGGGGAAAAACTGTTTTTT.